Reported below is one TCR beta chain. These data are taken from a study of shared clonotypes between healthy human individuals. The assay was immunoSEQ multiplex PCR, and TCRdb's table has in-frame clones only and misses some. The table shows about 2.5 million clones, with about 90% occurring only once. Per germline, CDR1 SGHNT and CDR2 YENEEA. This CDR3 is built from 13 residues. V shed 5 bases and J shed 5 bases, with 9 bases lying between them. Material: naive CD4+ T cells from PBMCs. Subset specified: CD45RA+ positively selected. This sequence was found in a man between 18 and 35 years old in good health. Some clones in this sample may be carry-over from other donors' samples. This chain connects TRBV11-3 to TRBJ2-2; D unclear. CDR3 nucleotide sequence: TGTGCCAGCAGCGTATCGAGGACCGGGGAGCTGTTTTTT. Protein: CASSVSRTGELFF.